The rows below give T cell receptor beta chains drawn from one sample of a study of radiotherapy plus CTLA-4 blockade in lung cancer. The table came from immunoSEQ multiplex PCR; TCRdb's copy has only in-frame clones and leaves some out. The sample carries tens of thousands of clones, 78% recorded once. The sequences come from peripheral blood, collected from a patient treated with radiotherapy plus ipilimumab. Every receptor here comes from a human donor with non-small cell lung cancer whose response to radiotherapy plus ipilimumab could not be evaluated. Some clones in this sample may be carry-over from other donors' samples. CDR3s include the opening cysteine and the closing phenylalanine or tryptophan. Fields, in order: clone size, J gene, V gene, D gene, CDR3 protein, CDR3 DNA. The D gene is left open where the match is weak. Size is stated for part of the rows, as once, few or many counts, or as a class when the clone is expanded.

clone size: .
J gene: TRBJ2-7
V gene: TRBV27
D gene: .
CDR3 protein: CASTPRRASYEQYF
CDR3 DNA: TGTGCCAGCACACCGCGCAGGGCCTCCTACGAGCAGTACTTC

clone size: .
J gene: TRBJ2-5
V gene: TRBV6-6
D gene: TRBD1
CDR3 protein: CASSRSTGEETQYF
CDR3 DNA: TGTGCCAGCAGTCGCTCAACAGGGGAAGAGACCCAGTACTTC

clone size: few
J gene: TRBJ2-2
V gene: TRBV6-5
D gene: .
CDR3 protein: CASSYLEGTGELFF
CDR3 DNA: TGTGCCAGCAGTTACCTCGAGGGCACCGGGGAGCTGTTTTTT

clone size: .
J gene: TRBJ1-1
V gene: TRBV7-9
D gene: TRBD1
CDR3 protein: CASSPQGTMNTEAFF
CDR3 DNA: TGTGCCAGCAGCCCACAGGGGACCATGAACACTGAAGCTTTCTTT

clone size: .
J gene: TRBJ1-5
V gene: TRBV16
D gene: .
CDR3 protein: CASSPDRPNQPQHF
CDR3 DNA: TGTGCCAGCAGCCCCGACAGACCCAATCAGCCCCAGCATTTT

clone size: .
J gene: TRBJ2-3
V gene: TRBV5-1
D gene: .
CDR3 protein: CASSLVGDTQYF
CDR3 DNA: TGCGCCAGCAGCTTGGTGGGAGACACGCAGTATTTT

clone size: .
J gene: TRBJ2-7
V gene: TRBV29-1
D gene: TRBD1
CDR3 protein: CSVTGTGKFNEQYF
CDR3 DNA: TGCAGCGTGACCGGGACAGGGAAATTCAACGAGCAGTACTTC

clone size: .
J gene: TRBJ1-1
V gene: TRBV5-1
D gene: .
CDR3 protein: CASSLTAETEAFF
CDR3 DNA: TGCGCCAGCAGCTTGACAGCCGAGACCGAAGCTTTCTTT

clone size: once
J gene: TRBJ1-1
V gene: TRBV6-6
D gene: .
CDR3 protein: CASIPGGIEAFF
CDR3 DNA: TGTGCCAGCATTCCGGGGGGGATTGAAGCTTTCTTT

clone size: .
J gene: TRBJ2-3
V gene: TRBV4-1
D gene: .
CDR3 protein: CASSQARERTDTQYF
CDR3 DNA: TGCGCCAGCAGCCAAGCCAGGGAACGAACAGATACGCAGTATTTT